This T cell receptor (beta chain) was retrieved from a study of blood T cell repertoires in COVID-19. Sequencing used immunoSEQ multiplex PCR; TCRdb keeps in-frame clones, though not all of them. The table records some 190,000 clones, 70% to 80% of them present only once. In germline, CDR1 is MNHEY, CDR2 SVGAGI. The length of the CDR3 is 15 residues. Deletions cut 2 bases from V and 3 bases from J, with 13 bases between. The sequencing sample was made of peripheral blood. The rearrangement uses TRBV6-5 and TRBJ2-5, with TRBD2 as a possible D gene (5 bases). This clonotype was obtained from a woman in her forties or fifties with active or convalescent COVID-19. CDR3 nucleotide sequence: TGTGCCAGCAGTTACCAGGTCGGGGTTAAAGAGACCCAGTACTTC. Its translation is CASSYQVGVKETQYF.